This entry features one T cell receptor beta chain sequence. Its antigen remains unknown. J was trimmed by 2 bases and V by 2 bases; bases with no gene match: 16. Germline lookup yields CDR1 KGHSH and CDR2 LQKENI. This CDR3 has 20 residues. PCR was performed using 60 Vbeta and 13 Jbeta primers. Only in-frame clones appear in the TCRdb table, and some are missing; sequencing was by immunoSEQ multiplex PCR. Here the sample spans about 140,000 clones, about 80% being singletons. The data are from a study of cytomegalovirus exposure and HLA in healthy donors. Broader study findings: DRB1 showed the most TCR associations and HLA-C the fewest in a later analysis, as rates varied by HLA locus.

Specimen: PBMCs. The source is a female donor in good health and CMV-seronegative. J is TRBJ1-4 and V is TRBV18; 8 bases fit TRBD1. The CDR3 region has the DNA TGTGCCAGCTCACCAGGGGCTGGACAGGGTAGTTGGTCGACTAATGAAAAACTGTTTTTT. The encoded protein is CASSPGAGQGSWSTNEKLFF.